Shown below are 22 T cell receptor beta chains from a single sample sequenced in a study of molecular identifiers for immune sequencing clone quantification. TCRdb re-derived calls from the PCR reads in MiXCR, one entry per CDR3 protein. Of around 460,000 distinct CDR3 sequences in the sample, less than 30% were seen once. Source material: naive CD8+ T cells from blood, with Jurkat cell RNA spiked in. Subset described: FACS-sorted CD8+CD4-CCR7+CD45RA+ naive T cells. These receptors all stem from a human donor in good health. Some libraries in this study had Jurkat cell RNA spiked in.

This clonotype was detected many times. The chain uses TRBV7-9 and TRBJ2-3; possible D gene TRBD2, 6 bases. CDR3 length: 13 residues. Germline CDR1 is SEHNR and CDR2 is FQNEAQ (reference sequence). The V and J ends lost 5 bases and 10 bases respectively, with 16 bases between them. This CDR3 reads CASSPFRGKAQYF. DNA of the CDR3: TGTGCCAGCAGCCCCTTTCGGGGGAAGGCGCAGTATTTT. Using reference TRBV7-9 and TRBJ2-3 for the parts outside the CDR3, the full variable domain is DTGVSQNPRHKITKRGQNVTFRCDPISEHNRLYWYRQTLGQGPEFLTYFQNEAQLEKSRLLSDRFSAERPKGSFSTLEIQRTEQGDSAMYLCASSPFRGKAQYFGPGTRLTVL.

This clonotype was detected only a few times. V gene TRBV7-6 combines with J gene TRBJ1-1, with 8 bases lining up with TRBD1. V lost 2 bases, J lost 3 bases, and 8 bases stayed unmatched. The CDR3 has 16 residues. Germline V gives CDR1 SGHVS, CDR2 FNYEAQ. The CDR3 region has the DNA TGTGCCAGCAGCTTATATACCCAGGGGGCCGACACTGAAGCTTTCTTT. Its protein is CASSLYTQGADTEAFF.

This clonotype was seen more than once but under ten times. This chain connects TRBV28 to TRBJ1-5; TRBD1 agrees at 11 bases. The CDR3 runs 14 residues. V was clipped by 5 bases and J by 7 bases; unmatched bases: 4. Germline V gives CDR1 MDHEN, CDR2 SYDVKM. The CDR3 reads CASSKGQGGQPQHF. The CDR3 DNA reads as TGTGCCAGCAGTAAGGGACAGGGGGGCCAGCCCCAGCATTTT.

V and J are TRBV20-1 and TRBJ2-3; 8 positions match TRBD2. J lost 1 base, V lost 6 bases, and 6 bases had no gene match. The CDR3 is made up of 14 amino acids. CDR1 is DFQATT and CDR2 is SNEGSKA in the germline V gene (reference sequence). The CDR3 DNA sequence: TGCAGTGCCCGTGGGCGGGGGGGCACAGATACGCAGTATTTT. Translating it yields CSARGRGGTDTQYF.

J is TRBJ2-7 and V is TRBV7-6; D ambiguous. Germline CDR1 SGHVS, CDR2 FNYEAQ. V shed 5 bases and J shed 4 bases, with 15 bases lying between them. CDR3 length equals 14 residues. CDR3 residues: CASSPGRAGYEQYF. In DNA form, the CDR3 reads TGTGCCAGCAGCCCCGGACGAGCTGGGTACGAGCAGTACTTC.

CDR3 loop: CAIDVGLAGGPGNEQFF. DNA of the CDR3: TGTGCCATCGACGTGGGACTAGCGGGAGGGCCGGGGAATGAGCAGTTCTTC. This chain links TRBV6-2 or TRBV6-3 with TRBJ2-1; 16 bases map to TRBD2. The length of the CDR3 is 17 residues. Trimming at V came to 10 bases and at J to 7 bases, leaving 13 bases not matched to a gene. Germline values: CDR1 MNHEY, CDR2 SVGEGT.

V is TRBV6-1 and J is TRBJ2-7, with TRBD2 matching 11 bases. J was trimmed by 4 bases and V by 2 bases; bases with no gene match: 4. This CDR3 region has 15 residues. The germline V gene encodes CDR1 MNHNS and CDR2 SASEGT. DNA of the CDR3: TGTGCCAGCAGTGAATTAGCGGGGGGGTTTTACGAGCAGTACTTC. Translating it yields CASSELAGGFYEQYF.

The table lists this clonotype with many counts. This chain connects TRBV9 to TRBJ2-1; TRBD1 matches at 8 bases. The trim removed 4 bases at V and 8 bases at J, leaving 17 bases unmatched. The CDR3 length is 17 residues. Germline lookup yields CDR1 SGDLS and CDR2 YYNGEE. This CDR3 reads CASSFGQGEYFSHEQFF. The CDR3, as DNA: TGTGCCAGCAGCTTCGGACAGGGCGAGTACTTTAGTCATGAGCAGTTCTTC.

The CDR3 sequence: CASRVSGYTEAFF. Written as DNA, the CDR3 is TGTGCCAGCAGAGTGAGCGGGTACACTGAAGCTTTCTTT. The chain uses TRBV6-2 or TRBV6-3 and TRBJ1-1; D is unresolved. This CDR3 has 13 amino acids. Germline V gene data show CDR1 as MNHEY and CDR2 as SVGEGT. V was trimmed by 6 bases and J by 3 bases, leaving 11 bases between them.

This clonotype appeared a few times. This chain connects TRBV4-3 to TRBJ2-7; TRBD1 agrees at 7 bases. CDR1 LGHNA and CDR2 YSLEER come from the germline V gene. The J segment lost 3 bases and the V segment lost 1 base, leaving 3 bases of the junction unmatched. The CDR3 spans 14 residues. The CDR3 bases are TGCGCCAGCAGCCAAGGAAGGGGGCACTACGAGCAGTACTTC. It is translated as CASSQGRGHYEQYF.

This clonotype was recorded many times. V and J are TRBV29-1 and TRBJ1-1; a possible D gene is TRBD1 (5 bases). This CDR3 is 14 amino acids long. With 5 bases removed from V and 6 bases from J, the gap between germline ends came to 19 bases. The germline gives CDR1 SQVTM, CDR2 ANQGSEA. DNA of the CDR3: TGCAGCGTTTACGGAAGTGTAGGGGTTGCTGAAGCTTTCTTT. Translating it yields CSVYGSVGVAEAFF.

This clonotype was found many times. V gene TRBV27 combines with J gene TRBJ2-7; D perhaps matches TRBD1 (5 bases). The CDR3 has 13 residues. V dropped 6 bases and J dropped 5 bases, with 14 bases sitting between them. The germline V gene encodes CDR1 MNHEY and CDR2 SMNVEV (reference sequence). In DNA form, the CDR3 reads TGTGCCAGCAGCCAGGGCCTCGCGAACGAGCAGTACTTC. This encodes CASSQGLANEQYF.

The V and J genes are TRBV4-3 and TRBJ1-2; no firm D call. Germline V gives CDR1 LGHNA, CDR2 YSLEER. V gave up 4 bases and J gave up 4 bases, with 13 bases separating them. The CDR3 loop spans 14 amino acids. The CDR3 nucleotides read TGCGCCAGCAGCCGCGGAGGAGGAGGCTATGGCTACACCTTC. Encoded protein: CASSRGGGGYGYTF.

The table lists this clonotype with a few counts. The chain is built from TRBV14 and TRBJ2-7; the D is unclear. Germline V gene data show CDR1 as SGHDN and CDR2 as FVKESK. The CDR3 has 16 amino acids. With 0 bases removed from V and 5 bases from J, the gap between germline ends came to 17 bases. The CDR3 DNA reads TGTGCCAGCAGCCAAGAATGGCAGCTGAATCTGGACGAGCAGTACTTC. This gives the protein CASSQEWQLNLDEQYF.

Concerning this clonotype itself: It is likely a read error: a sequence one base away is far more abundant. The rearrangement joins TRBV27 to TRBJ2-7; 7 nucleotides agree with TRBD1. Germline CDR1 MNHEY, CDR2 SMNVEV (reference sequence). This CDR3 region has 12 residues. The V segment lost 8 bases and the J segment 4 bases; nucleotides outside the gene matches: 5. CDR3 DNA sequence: TGTGCCAGCCGCACGACAGGGTACGAGCAGTACTTC. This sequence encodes CASRTTGYEQYF.

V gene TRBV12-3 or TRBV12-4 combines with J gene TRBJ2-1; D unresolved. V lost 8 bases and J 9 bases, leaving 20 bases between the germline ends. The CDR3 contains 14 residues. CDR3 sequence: CASSTALPVSEQFF. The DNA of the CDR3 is TGTGCCAGCTCTACAGCTCTTCCTGTGAGTGAGCAGTTCTTC.

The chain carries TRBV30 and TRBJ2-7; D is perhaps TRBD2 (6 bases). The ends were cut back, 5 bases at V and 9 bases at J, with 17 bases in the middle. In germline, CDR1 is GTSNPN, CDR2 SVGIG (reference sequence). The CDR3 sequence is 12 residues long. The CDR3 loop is CAWGGFGSGQYF. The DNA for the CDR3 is TGTGCCTGGGGGGGGTTCGGCTCTGGGCAGTACTTC.

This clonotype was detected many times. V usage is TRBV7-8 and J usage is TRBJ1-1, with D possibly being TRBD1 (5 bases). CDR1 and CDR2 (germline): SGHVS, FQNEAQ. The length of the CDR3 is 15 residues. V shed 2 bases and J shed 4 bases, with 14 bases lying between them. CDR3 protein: CASSLQGSTGTEAFF. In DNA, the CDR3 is TGTGCCAGCAGCTTACAGGGCAGTACTGGCACTGAAGCTTTCTTT.

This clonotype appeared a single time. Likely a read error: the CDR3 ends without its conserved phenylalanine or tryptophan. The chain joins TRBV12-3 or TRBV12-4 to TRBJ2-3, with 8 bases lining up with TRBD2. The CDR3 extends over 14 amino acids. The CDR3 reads CASSLAGGTDTQYL. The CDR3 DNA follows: TGTGCCAGCAGTCTAGCGGGTGGCACAGATACGCAGTATCTT.

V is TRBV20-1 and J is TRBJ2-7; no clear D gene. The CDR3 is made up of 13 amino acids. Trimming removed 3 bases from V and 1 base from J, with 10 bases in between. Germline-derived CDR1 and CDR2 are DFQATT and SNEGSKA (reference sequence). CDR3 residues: CSASPILSYEQYF. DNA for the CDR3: TGCAGTGCTAGCCCCATTCTTTCCTACGAGCAGTACTTC.

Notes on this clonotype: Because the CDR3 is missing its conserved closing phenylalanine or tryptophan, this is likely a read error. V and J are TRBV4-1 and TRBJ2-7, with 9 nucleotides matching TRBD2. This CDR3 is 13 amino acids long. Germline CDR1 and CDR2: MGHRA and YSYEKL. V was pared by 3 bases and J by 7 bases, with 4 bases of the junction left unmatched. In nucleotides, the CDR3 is TGCGCCAGCAGCCAGGTCACTAGCGGGGAGCAGTACTCC. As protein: CASSQVTSGEQYS.

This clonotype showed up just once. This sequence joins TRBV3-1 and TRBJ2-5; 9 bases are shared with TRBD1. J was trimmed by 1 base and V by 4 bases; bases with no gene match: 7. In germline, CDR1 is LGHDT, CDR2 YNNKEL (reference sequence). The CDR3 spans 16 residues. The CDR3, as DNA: TGTGCCAGCAGCCTTTCCGGGACAGGGCTCCAAGAGACCCAGTACTTC. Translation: CASSLSGTGLQETQYF.